Presented here are 7 T cell receptor beta chains from one specimen sequenced in a study of blood T cell repertoires in COVID-19. Here immunoSEQ multiplex PCR was the method, and the copy in TCRdb shows in-frame clones only, minus some. This table has about 92,000 clones, around 85% appearing once. Sequencing was done on a sample of peripheral blood. These receptor sequences come from an elderly man with acute or convalescent COVID-19.

The chain recombines TRBV6-5 with TRBJ2-7, with 7 bases fitting TRBD1. Germline V lookup: CDR1 MNHEY, CDR2 SVGAGI. V gave up 5 bases and J gave up 6 bases; unmatched junction bases: 4. This CDR3 comprises 12 residues. The CDR3 DNA reads TGTGCCAGCAGTAGAGGGGACAGCGAGCAGTACTTC. It specifies CASSRGDSEQYF.

The chain recombines TRBV7-6 with TRBJ1-6; D is unclear. This CDR3 region has 15 residues. Germline CDR1 is SGHVS and CDR2 is FNYEAQ. V was pared by 2 bases and J by 7 bases, with 12 bases between. CDR3 DNA: TGTGCCAGCAGCTTAAGAACACGGGAAAATTCACCCCTCCACTTT. Translating it yields CASSLRTRENSPLHF.

This chain connects TRBV24-1 to TRBJ2-3, with 8 bases that match TRBD2. V lost 4 bases to trimming and J lost 5 bases; unmatched junction nucleotides: 13. Germline values: CDR1 KGHDR, CDR2 SFDVKD. The CDR3 runs to 17 residues. CDR3 protein: CATSEPTSATRGDTQYF. In DNA, the CDR3 is TGTGCCACCAGTGAGCCGACTAGCGCCACGCGGGGAGATACGCAGTATTTT.

This chain connects TRBV4-1 to TRBJ2-2, with a weak D call TRBD2 (5 bases). Germline V gives CDR1 MGHRA, CDR2 YSYEKL. V dropped 1 base and J dropped 0 bases, with 12 bases sitting between them. The CDR3 spans 17 residues. The CDR3 DNA reads as TGCGCCAGCAGCCAAGGGTGGGGTAGCGCGAACACCGGGGAGCTGTTTTTT. Translating gives CASSQGWGSANTGELFF.

The rearrangement links TRBV20-1 to TRBJ2-2, with D uncertain. V shed 3 bases and J shed 2 bases, with 7 bases lying between them. From germline, CDR1 is DFQATT and CDR2 SNEGSKA (reference sequence). CDR3 length: 13 residues. The CDR3 loop is CSASHSNTGELFF. The CDR3 DNA is TGCAGTGCTAGTCACTCCAACACCGGGGAGCTGTTTTTT.

This clone was counted only a few times. The rearrangement uses TRBV19 and TRBJ2-7, with 7 bases identical to TRBD1. This CDR3 comprises 13 residues. J lost 5 bases, V lost 4 bases, and 5 bases had no gene match. Germline CDR1 reads LNHDA; CDR2 reads SQIVND (reference sequence). This CDR3 is CASSREGGDEQYF. The CDR3 DNA reads TGTGCCAGTAGTAGGGAAGGGGGCGACGAGCAGTACTTC.

V is TRBV11-1 and J is TRBJ2-7; 7 positions match TRBD2. The V and J ends lost 6 bases and 5 bases, in that order; junction bases with no gene match: 10. Looked up from germline, CDR1 is SGHAT and CDR2 is FQDESV (reference sequence). This CDR3 has 14 residues. CDR3 in DNA: TGTGCCAGCAGTCAGACTAGCTTAATGCACGAGCAGTACTTC. It specifies CASSQTSLMHEQYF.